This TCR beta chain was identified during a study of monozygotic twins with inflammatory bowel disease. Study-wide results and caveats: Fewer clonotypes were shared with others by IBD patients than by healthy twins, especially with disease activity.

CDR1 and CDR2 from the germline V gene are SGHTA and FQGNSA. CDR3 length: 13 amino acids. With respect to this clonotype: Its antigen remains unknown.

UMIs with a 6-nucleotide sample barcode were added by template switching. TCRdb re-called the 5' RACE reads; every CDR3 protein appears as one record, without DNA. This repertoire includes approximately 210,000 distinct CDR3 sequences. Input material: blood. This clonotype was obtained from a human donor with ulcerative colitis or Crohn's disease, or a healthy co-twin of an affected twin (not recorded which). The rearrangement links TRBV7-2 to TRBJ1-3. Here the CDR3 reads CASVGPGGNTIYF.